Reported below is one T cell receptor beta chain. Treatment denoted: oral pan-JAK inhibitor, 5-10 mg twice daily. The data originate from a study of CD8+ T cells in alopecia areata. Study information: The duration of tofacitinib was 6 to 18 months, with 6 months off drug afterward.

Once RNA had been extracted, it was reverse transcribed into cDNA to act as the sequencing template. Produced via immunoSEQ multiplex PCR; TCRdb's table is partial and in-frame only. Found here are some 160,000 clones, approximately 65% of them singletons; the top ten hold 0.7% to 1%. The CDR3 sequence is 11 residues long. Trimming stripped 4 bases from V and 4 bases from J, with 7 bases between. Germline assignment: CDR1 SQVTM and CDR2 ANQGSEA. The source of this sequence is a human donor with alopecia areata. This chain connects TRBV29-1 to TRBJ1-1; D not certain. The sample in question was CD4+ T cells sorted from blood, obtained at week 4, from a patient treated with tofacitinib. The CDR3 nucleotides read TGCAGCGTTGTAAGGGTCACTGAAGCTTTCTTT. Translation gives CSVVRVTEAFF.